The rows below give T cell receptor beta chains drawn from one sample of a study of shared clonotypes between healthy human individuals. Measured with immunoSEQ multiplex PCR; TCRdb has only the in-frame clones, and not every one. The sample includes 2 million to 2.5 million clones, approximately 90% of them seen just once. Sequencing was carried out using naive CD4+ T cells from PBMCs. The receptors shown here come from a man between 18 and 35 years old in good health. Some clones in this sample may be carry-over from other donors' samples. The CDR3 runs from the conserved cysteine through the conserved F or W. Fields, in order: clone size, D gene, J gene, V gene, CDR3 protein, CDR3 DNA. The D gene is left open where the match is weak. Clone size appears in some rows only: once, few, many, or a class for an expanded clone.

. | . | TRBJ1-3 | TRBV30 | CAWRSGGNTIYF | TGTGCCTGGAGGTCGGGTGGAAACACCATATATTTT
. | . | TRBJ2-3 | TRBV4-1 | CASSPRDRPADTQYF | TGCGCCAGCAGCCCACGTGATAGACCGGCGGATACGCAGTATTTT
. | . | TRBJ2-7 | TRBV9 | CASSRDGRRSYEQYF | TGTGCCAGCAGCCGGGACGGCCGTAGGTCCTACGAGCAGTACTTC
. | . | TRBJ1-1 | TRBV7-2 | CASSLVQGEAFF | TGTGCCAGCAGCTTGGTCCAGGGCGAAGCTTTCTTT
. | TRBD2 | TRBJ2-7 | TRBV29-1 | CSVGLAGGYEQYF | TGCAGCGTTGGACTAGCGGGAGGCTACGAGCAGTACTTC
. | . | TRBJ2-5 | TRBV28 | CASHRGQTQYF | TGTGCCAGCCATCGGGGGCAGACCCAGTACTTC
. | . | TRBJ1-2 | TRBV6-5 | CASSPLLPGGYTF | TGTGCCAGCAGCCCACTCCTACCGGGGGGCTACACCTTC
. | TRBD2 | TRBJ2-1 | TRBV6-6 | CASSSTQTSPQGEQFF | TGTGCCAGCAGTTCCACCCAGACTAGCCCTCAGGGTGAGCAGTTCTTC
. | TRBD1 | TRBJ2-7 | TRBV7-9 | CASSDRGERYF | TGTGCCAGCAGCGACAGGGGCGAGCGGTACTTC
. | TRBD1 | TRBJ1-1 | TRBV30 | CAWSAGQGWTEAFF | TGTGCCTGGAGTGCCGGACAGGGTTGGACTGAAGCTTTCTTT
. | . | TRBJ1-4 | TRBV30 | CAWSPTPGDRLFF | TGTGCCTGGAGTCCTACTCCTGGGGATCGGCTGTTTTTT
. | TRBD2 | TRBJ2-3 | TRBV5-1 | CASSTPRGGRVADTQYF | TGCGCCAGCAGCACCCCGAGGGGCGGGAGGGTTGCAGATACGCAGTATTTT
. | . | TRBJ2-5 | TRBV4-3 | CASSQGVLTTQYF | TGCGCCAGCAGCCAAGGGGTTCTAACGACCCAGTACTTC
. | . | TRBJ2-7 | TRBV29-1 | CSGRGSYEQYF | TGCAGCGGCAGGGGTTCCTACGAGCAGTACTTC
. | . | TRBJ2-7 | TRBV6-6 | CASSLVGASSYEQYF | TGTGCCAGCAGTTTAGTAGGGGCGAGCTCCTACGAGCAGTACTTC
. | TRBD2 | TRBJ2-7 | TRBV6-1 | CASSEAGQLAGEQYF | TGTGCCAGCAGTGAAGCTGGACAGCTAGCGGGGGAGCAGTACTTC
. | TRBD2 | TRBJ2-1 | TRBV19 | CASSIRGTSGNEQFF | TGTGCCAGTAGTATACGTGGGACTAGCGGGAACGAGCAGTTCTTC
once | TRBD1 | TRBJ2-7 | TRBV10-3 | CASGDRRTTYEQYF | TGTGCCTCAGGGGACAGGCGGACCACCTACGAGCAGTACTTC
. | . | TRBJ2-1 | TRBV10-3 | CAISESQATGNEQFF | TGTGCCATCAGTGAGTCCCAGGCGACGGGCAATGAGCAGTTCTTC
. | . | TRBJ1-1 | TRBV18 | CASSPSGQGSTEAFF | TGTGCCAGCTCACCGTCGGGGCAGGGTTCCACTGAAGCTTTCTTT